This T cell receptor beta chain was recorded in a study of T cell changes during pregnancy in multiple sclerosis. This clone was picked up one time. V was shortened by 2 bases and J by 4 bases, with 9 bases between the two germline ends. The germline gives CDR1 MDHEN, CDR2 SYDVKM. The CDR3 is 14 residues long. Assay: immunoSEQ multiplex PCR; the TCRdb copy retains only in-frame clones and omits some. The repertoire holds some 40,000 clones, with roughly nine tenths as singletons. The specimen was CD4+ T cells from peripheral blood mononuclear cells, collected in the first trimester of pregnancy. This sequence joins TRBV28 and TRBJ1-3, with D possibly being TRBD1 (5 bases). The sequence came from a female donor with multiple sclerosis, enrolled in a pregnancy study. The DNA for the CDR3 is TGTGCCAGCAGTTTAATCAGGGTGGGAAACACCATATATTTT. Translated, it gives CASSLIRVGNTIYF.